This TCR beta chain was sequenced in a study of identical twins listed by TCRdb under 2016. In the study overall: To test whether fetal clonotypes persist, this study deep-sequenced TCR alpha and beta repertoires from monozygotic twins, from unrelated adults of various ages, and from cord blood. To rule out contamination, the twin experiments were replicated at different times with different library preparation protocols.

V is cut by 6 bases and J by 4 bases, and the space between the germline ends is 18 bases. According to the germline V gene, CDR1 reads ENHRY and CDR2 reads SYGVKD. The CDR3 starts with the cysteine, ends with the phenylalanine, and has 15 residues. Of all the DNA, just the CDR3 is kept, 45 bases in frame from base 1. Broader findings and caveats from the paper: A weaker excess of twin sharing was found in beta out-of-frame sequences because the signal-to-noise ratio was lowered by fewer shared sequences. Conclusions relied on cross-sectional statistical analysis, since the same donors could not be followed over many years. Recombination models systematically underestimated out-of-frame TCR alpha sharing in monozygotic twins but agreed with sharing between unrelated individuals. Fewer insertions were carried by abundant cord blood beta clonotypes, a similar but weaker trend appeared in young adult naive repertoires, and no such trend appeared in memory repertoires. Invariant T cells such as MAIT and iNKT could partly confound zero-insertion analyses, though diverse VJ usage argued against this for most clonotypes. Compared with coincidental sharing between unrelated individuals, out-of-frame TCR alpha sequences shared between twins had an excess of sequences with low generation probability.

The library was prepared using 5' RACE. Sequencing used an Illumina HiSeq 2000. A universal primer binding site was introduced by template switching, and a unique molecular identifier was present in the final cDNA, enabling accurate counting of TCR cDNA molecules. Specific primers in the conserved constant-segment region were used to synthesize first-strand cDNA for TCR alpha and beta chains. To control for contamination, every cDNA library was double barcoded, receiving both a SMART-Mk sample barcode and Illumina barcodes. Two successive PCR steps introduced TruSeq adapter sequences along with Illumina sample barcodes. TCR alpha and beta cDNA libraries were sequenced on the Illumina HiSeq platform with custom primers. Turning to the authors' computational methods: Unique molecular identifiers were extracted from raw reads with MiGEC, and CDR3 positions were determined with MiXCR. For each individual, recombination models were inferred using an EM algorithm with the repgenHMM and IGoR tools. Shared clonotypes were analyzed with the tcR package in R, and sharing was normalized by the product of cloneset sizes. To study raw recombination free of thymic and clonal selection effects, out-of-frame nonproductive sequences were analyzed. TCRdb itself trimmed the public reads at Q25 with fastp, ran MiXCR and retained productive beta chains. Every distinct CDR3 protein forms one entry, paired with its most common genes and DNA. Here the V and J calls rest on TCRdb's processing, not on the authors' analysis. Here the sample has about 1.7 million distinct CDR3 sequences; 25% to 35% occur a single time. The leading ten clones occupy under 0.35% of the sample.

Every donor was a healthy Caucasian. Points on this clonotype: Its antigen is currently not known. Base qualities are not at hand, and no much larger clone is one base apart.

The sequenced sample was cord blood. The rearranged chain carries TRBV10-3 and TRBJ1-1; a tentative D match to TRBD1 spans 6 bases. The receptor was derived from a newborn girl in good health. The base sequence is TGTGCCATCAGGGGGGCTGCCCAAGGGGGCACTGAAGCTTTCTTT. Translated, it reads CAIRGAAQGGTEAFF.